The next 19 T cell receptor beta chains were all read from a single sample in a study of blood T cell repertoires in COVID-19. Data came from immunoSEQ multiplex PCR; TCRdb stores just in-frame clones and leaves some out. The table records some 250,000 clones, roughly four fifths of them present only once. The sequenced sample consisted of peripheral blood. These receptors originate from a man in his forties or fifties with active or convalescent COVID-19.

The genes are TRBV12-3 or TRBV12-4 and TRBJ1-2; no reliable D call. V was clipped by 3 bases and J by 3 bases, with 8 bases between them. There are 13 residues in the CDR3. CDR3 DNA: TGTGCCAGCAGTTTCGGGGTATACTATGGCTACACCTTC. Its protein is CASSFGVYYGYTF.

This rearrangement joins TRBV5-1 to TRBJ1-1, with a weak D call TRBD1 (5 bases). Germline CDR1 SGHRS, CDR2 YFSETQ. V was clipped by 4 bases and J by 0 bases, with 16 bases between them. CDR3 size: 16 residues. This CDR3 reads CASSPGAGIMNTEAFF. The CDR3, as DNA: TGCGCCAGCAGCCCTGGGGCCGGTATAATGAACACTGAAGCTTTCTTT.

This rearrangement joins TRBV27 to TRBJ1-2, with D hard to call. The CDR3 has 14 residues. The V end was cut by 0 bases, the J end by 4 bases, with 9 bases between. Germline CDR1 MNHEY, CDR2 SMNVEV (reference sequence). The CDR3 here is CASSLSVSFYGYTF. The CDR3 DNA reads as TGTGCCAGCAGTTTATCGGTTAGCTTCTATGGCTACACCTTC.

J is TRBJ1-2 and V is TRBV6-5, with no clear D. The germline gives CDR1 MNHEY, CDR2 SVGAGI. V was trimmed by 7 bases and J by 0 bases, leaving 15 bases between them. The CDR3 spans 15 residues. The CDR3: CASIGSSRSNYGYTF. The DNA of the CDR3 is TGTGCCAGCATCGGGTCGTCGAGATCTAACTATGGCTACACCTTC.

This clone was seen only a few times. The chain employs TRBV4-3 and TRBJ2-2, with 9 bases lining up with TRBD2. This CDR3 has 16 residues. CDR1 and CDR2 from the germline V gene are LGHNA and YSLEER. The V gene end was trimmed by 2 bases and the J gene end by 4 bases; junction bases not matched to a gene: 5. CDR3 region: CASSQWLAGPTGELFF. The CDR3 DNA follows: TGCGCCAGCAGCCAATGGCTAGCGGGGCCCACCGGGGAGCTGTTTTTT.

The chain employs TRBV7-9 and TRBJ1-2; unclear D gene. Germline lookup yields CDR1 SEHNR and CDR2 FQNEAQ (reference sequence). The CDR3 has 14 amino acids. The ends were cut back, 5 bases at V and 5 bases at J, with 15 bases in the middle. CDR3 sequence reads: CASSANSPEYGYTF. The DNA of the CDR3 is TGTGCCAGCAGCGCGAACAGCCCCGAGTATGGCTACACCTTC.

The genes are TRBV3-1 (or the pseudogene TRBV3-2) and TRBJ2-3, with 8 nucleotides matching TRBD2. Germline V gives CDR1 LGHDT, CDR2 YNNKEL (reference sequence). Trimming at V came to 5 bases and at J to 6 bases, leaving 10 bases not matched to a gene. This CDR3 has 15 amino acids. CDR3 sequence reads: CASSTYGGGPDTQYF. CDR3 DNA sequence: TGTGCCAGCAGCACTTACGGGGGGGGCCCTGATACGCAGTATTTT.

The rearrangement uses TRBV5-5 and TRBJ2-1; TRBD2 agrees at 15 bases. The germline V gene has CDR1 SGHKS and CDR2 YYEKEE (reference sequence). This CDR3 is 16 amino acids long. The trim removed 4 bases at V and 6 bases at J, leaving 5 bases unmatched. This chain's CDR3 is CASSPGLAGGRNEQFF. The CDR3 nucleotides read TGTGCCAGCAGCCCGGGACTAGCGGGGGGCCGCAATGAGCAGTTCTTC. The full variable domain, rest sourced from reference TRBV5-5 and TRBJ2-1, is DAGVTQSPTHLIKTRGQQVTLRCSPISGHKSVSWYQQVLGQGPQFIFQYYEKEERGRGNFPDRFSARQFPNYSSELNVNALLLGDSALYLCASSPGLAGGRNEQFFGPGTRLTVL.

The rearrangement joins TRBV2 to TRBJ2-7, with 7 bases matching TRBD2. The J segment lost 0 bases and the V segment lost 5 bases, leaving 7 bases of the junction unmatched. Germline V CDR1 and CDR2: SNHLY, FYNNEI. This CDR3 is 15 amino acids long. The CDR3 protein is CASSRTGGGSYEQYF. DNA for the CDR3: TGTGCCAGCAGTCGGACGGGCGGGGGCTCCTACGAGCAGTACTTC.

The genes are TRBV7-6 and TRBJ2-2; tentatively, D is TRBD1 (6 bases). Trimming shortened V by 5 bases and J by 4 bases, and 17 bases separated the two germline ends. The CDR3 totals 16 residues. The germline CDR1 and CDR2 sequences are SGHVS and FNYEAQ. CDR3 sequence reads: CASSLRTDTGTGELFF. The CDR3 region has the DNA TGTGCCAGCAGCCTAAGGACAGACACGGGCACCGGGGAGCTGTTTTTT.

The genes are TRBV7-6 and TRBJ2-2; a weak D match, TRBD1 (5 bases). V lost 4 bases and J lost 6, with 18 bases in between. The CDR3 sequence is 16 residues long. Per the germline V gene, CDR1 is SGHVS and CDR2 is FNYEAQ. The CDR3 sequence is CASSSRQLLSAGELFF. In DNA form, the CDR3 reads TGTGCCAGCAGCTCACGACAGCTCCTGTCAGCCGGGGAGCTGTTTTTT.

The CDR3 loop reads CASSEDGGTEAFF. DNA for the CDR3: TGTGCCAGCAGTGAAGACGGGGGAACTGAAGCTTTCTTT. The V and J genes are TRBV2 and TRBJ1-1; maybe TRBD1 (5 bases). CDR1 SNHLY and CDR2 FYNNEI come from the germline V gene. The CDR3 is 13 amino acids. Deletions cut 1 base from V and 5 bases from J, with 8 bases between.

The chain is built from TRBV5-5 and TRBJ1-4; D ambiguous. Germline CDR1 reads SGHKS; CDR2 reads YYEKEE (reference sequence). The CDR3 totals 15 residues. V lost 0 bases to trimming and J lost 5 bases, with 11 bases between them. CDR3 nucleotide sequence: TGTGCCAGCAGCTTGGCCGGGGTGGGGAATGAAAAACTGTTTTTT. Its protein product is CASSLAGVGNEKLFF. Supplemented by reference TRBV5-5 and TRBJ1-4, the full variable domain reads DAGVTQSPTHLIKTRGQQVTLRCSPISGHKSVSWYQQVLGQGPQFIFQYYEKEERGRGNFPDRFSARQFPNYSSELNVNALLLGDSALYLCASSLAGVGNEKLFFGSGTQLSVL.

This rearrangement joins TRBV19 to TRBJ1-6; TRBD1 is a possible D gene (5 bases). This CDR3 contains 15 residues. The V gene lost 7 bases and the J gene lost 7 bases, with 17 bases spanning the gap. Germline CDR1 and CDR2: LNHDA and SQIVND (reference sequence). DNA for the CDR3: TGTGCCAGTACCCAACCCGGGGGGAGGAATTCACCCCTCCACTTT. It yields the protein CASTQPGGRNSPLHF.

This clone has just one count. The V and J genes are TRBV18 and TRBJ1-5; D unclear. Trimming pared 3 bases from V and 7 bases from J, leaving 16 bases between. The CDR3 runs to 15 residues. CDR1 is KGHSH and CDR2 is LQKENI in the germline V gene. CDR3 in DNA: TGTGCCAGCTCACCCTTCGGTGGGTTGGAGCAGCCCCAGCATTTT. This sequence encodes CASSPFGGLEQPQHF.

This clone appeared a single time. The genes are TRBV27 and TRBJ2-5, with D perhaps matching TRBD2 (6 bases). This CDR3 contains 13 residues. Germline V lookup: CDR1 MNHEY, CDR2 SMNVEV (reference sequence). Trimming left V 5 bases short and J 5 bases short, with 12 bases between. The CDR3 region has the DNA TGTGCCAGCAGTACCGGGGGACGGGAGACCCAGTACTTC. Translated, it gives CASSTGGRETQYF.

The V and J genes are TRBV27 and TRBJ1-2, with D possibly being TRBD1 (5 bases). The CDR3 spans 14 residues. Per the germline V gene, CDR1 is MNHEY and CDR2 is SMNVEV (reference sequence). Trimming removed 8 bases from V and 4 bases from J, with 17 bases in between. The DNA for the CDR3 is TGTGCCAGCGGTTCGGACACCACGATCTATGGCTACACCTTC. It translates to CASGSDTTIYGYTF.

The V and J genes are TRBV3-1 (or the pseudogene TRBV3-2) and TRBJ1-4; perhaps TRBD1 as D (5 bases). Trimming shortened V by 6 bases and J by 6 bases, and 14 bases separated the two germline ends. CDR3 length equals 14 residues. In germline, CDR1 is LGHDT, CDR2 YNNKEL (reference sequence). CDR3 residues: CASRTWQGHEKLFF. Written as DNA, the CDR3 is TGTGCCAGCAGAACGTGGCAGGGCCATGAAAAACTGTTTTTT.

V is TRBV7-6 and J is TRBJ1-6, with a weak D call TRBD1 (5 bases). The CDR3 consists of 13 residues. The ends were cut back, 2 bases at V and 10 bases at J, with 9 bases in the middle. Germline CDR1 SGHVS, CDR2 FNYEAQ. The CDR3 sequence is CASSLSDTSPLHF. In nucleotides, the CDR3 is TGTGCCAGCAGCTTATCGGACACGTCACCCCTCCACTTT.